The 28 T cell receptor beta chains below were found in one sample sequenced in a study of T-cell memory formation after mild COVID-19. One entry per CDR3 protein results from TCRdb running MiXCR on the 5' RACE reads. The top ten hold about 8.1% of the sample, which has 530,000 or so distinct CDR3 sequences, 17% seen once. The sequenced material came from PBMCs or a T cell subset sorted from them (not recorded which). These receptors were obtained from an adult woman who had mild COVID-19 (a few samples of this study predate the infection). Cell type and time point are not known.

As DNA, the CDR3 is TGCGCCAGCAGTCGGCGCCTAGGGGACACCGTGAGAGAGCAGTACTTC. Translating gives CASSRRLGDTVREQYF. The genes are TRBV5-1 and TRBJ2-7, with D possibly TRBD1 on 6 matching bases. The germline gives CDR1 SGHRS, CDR2 YFSETQ. Trimming took off 5 bases at V and 7 bases at J, with 25 bases between the two ends. The CDR3 consists of 16 residues.

The V gene is TRBV4-3, the J gene TRBJ2-5; 8 bases are shared with TRBD1. CDR1 and CDR2 from the germline V gene are LGHNA and YSLEER. Trimming removed 1 base from V and 5 bases from J; junction bases left unmatched: 9. The CDR3 totals 16 residues. The CDR3 loop reads CASSQGLSRGRETQYF. The CDR3 DNA reads as TGCGCCAGCAGCCAAGGTCTGAGCAGGGGGCGTGAGACCCAGTACTTC.

The chain couples TRBV7-3 to TRBJ2-3, with 9 bases identical to TRBD2. CDR3 length equals 15 residues. With 3 bases clipped from V and 5 bases from J, the junction kept 6 bases outside the gene matches. The germline V gene encodes CDR1 SGHTA and CDR2 FQGTGA. CDR3 sequence (DNA): TGTGCCAGCAGCTTGGGGCTAGCGGGAATAGATACGCAGTATTTT. The encoded protein is CASSLGLAGIDTQYF. Full variable domain (outside the CDR3, taken from reference TRBV7-3 and TRBJ2-3): GAGVSQTPSNKVTEKGKYVELRCDPISGHTALYWYRQSLGQGPEFLIYFQGTGAADDSGLPNDRFFAVRPEGSVSTLKIQRTERGDSAVYLCASSLGLAGIDTQYFGPGTRLTVL.

This sequence joins TRBV7-8 and TRBJ2-3; possibly TRBD2 for D (6 bases). The V and J ends lost 10 bases and 4 bases respectively, with 15 bases between them. CDR1 and CDR2 from the germline V gene are SGHVS and FQNEAQ. The CDR3 totals 13 residues. The CDR3 DNA sequence: TGTGCCATCGGGGGAACCAACCCAGATACGCAGTATTTT. It specifies CAIGGTNPDTQYF.

The sample holds a few counts of this clonotype. This rearrangement joins TRBV10-3 to TRBJ1-2; D perhaps matches TRBD1 (5 bases). The CDR3 spans 12 residues. V was pared by 10 bases and J by 2 bases, with 11 bases between. Looked up from germline, CDR1 is ENHRY and CDR2 is SYGVKD. The CDR3 nucleotides read TGTGCCAGCGGGACGGAGAACTATGGCTACACCTTC. Amino acid sequence: CASGTENYGYTF.

This clonotype has only a few counts. The chain carries TRBV24-1 and TRBJ1-2; D is undetermined. Germline values: CDR1 KGHDR, CDR2 SFDVKD. Trimming cost V 4 bases and J 2 bases, with 4 bases left between them. The CDR3 is made up of 12 amino acids. The CDR3, as DNA: TGTGCCACCAGTGAGACAAACTATGGCTACACCTTC. It yields the protein CATSETNYGYTF.

This chain uses TRBV4-2 with TRBJ1-2, with D possibly matching TRBD1 (6 bases). V was cut by 4 bases and J by 6 bases, with 27 bases left in between. The germline V gene encodes CDR1 LGHNA and CDR2 YNFKEQ. The CDR3 runs to 18 residues. The CDR3: CASSPYQFSRGPRNGYTF. In DNA, the CDR3 is TGTGCCAGCAGCCCTTACCAATTCTCACGGGGGCCTAGGAATGGCTACACCTTC.

This clonotype was observed a few times. The gene calls are TRBV5-1 and TRBJ1-2; 10 nucleotides agree with TRBD1. V lost 5 bases and J lost 5; bases outside the gene matches: 18. The CDR3 runs 18 residues. CDR1 and CDR2 (germline): SGHRS, YFSETQ. For the CDR3, the DNA is TGCGCCAGCAGTTTTGACAGGGGGCCTCCCTTCGGAGGATATGGCTACACCTTC. Translation: CASSFDRGPPFGGYGYTF.

This clonotype came up many times. The chain has TRBV9 and TRBJ2-7; maybe TRBD2 (7 bases). The CDR3 is made up of 13 amino acids. Between the trimmed V and J ends, which lost 0 bases and 5 bases, there was a span of 9 bases. CDR1 and CDR2 from the germline V gene are SGDLS and YYNGEE. The DNA of the CDR3 is TGTGCCAGCAGCGTAGCGGGGGGCGACGAGCAGTACTTC. It yields the protein CASSVAGGDEQYF. The full variable domain, with the rest looked up from reference TRBV9 and TRBJ2-7, is DSGVTQTPKHLITATGQRVTLRCSPRSGDLSVYWYQQSLDQGLQFLIQYYNGEERAKGNILERFSAQQFPDLHSELNLSSLELGDSALYFCASSVAGGDEQYFGPGTRLTVT.

This clonotype has just a few counts. The CDR3 loop is CASSFSRASQGIGSYNEQFF. CDR3 bases: TGTGCCAGCAGTTTTTCCCGAGCTTCACAGGGGATTGGCTCCTACAATGAGCAGTTCTTC. J is TRBJ2-1 and V is TRBV12-3 or TRBV12-4, with 7 bases identical to TRBD1. J was trimmed by 0 bases and V by 3 bases; bases with no gene match: 17. The CDR3 totals 20 residues.

This chain links TRBV6-6 with TRBJ2-7; possible D gene TRBD1, 5 bases. V lost 4 bases, J lost 0 bases, and 16 bases lay in between. Looked up from germline, CDR1 is MNHNY and CDR2 is SVGAGI (reference sequence). The CDR3 is 16 residues long. CDR3 loop: CASSSLQDPSSYEQYF. CDR3 DNA: TGTGCCAGCAGTTCCCTACAGGACCCGAGCTCCTACGAGCAGTACTTC.

This clonotype turned up a few times. The chain has TRBV7-9 and TRBJ2-3, with D unclear. Trimming shortened V by 4 bases and J by 6 bases, and 8 bases separated the two germline ends. Germline lookup yields CDR1 SEHNR and CDR2 FQNEAQ (reference sequence). The CDR3 has 12 residues. The CDR3 DNA reads TGTGCCAGCAGCTACCCCGACGATACGCAGTATTTT. It yields the protein CASSYPDDTQYF.

This clonotype was seen a handful of times. The chain links TRBV6-5 to TRBJ1-1; a possible D gene is TRBD1 (5 bases). The germline gives CDR1 MNHEY, CDR2 SVGAGI. The CDR3 extends over 15 amino acids. Between the trimmed V and J ends, which lost 2 bases and 3 bases, there was a span of 13 bases. CDR3 nucleotides: TGTGCCAGCAGTTACACAGGAACCTCCTACACTGAAGCTTTCTTT. It yields the protein CASSYTGTSYTEAFF.

The table lists this clonotype with a few counts. The rearrangement links TRBV3-1 to TRBJ2-3; 11 nucleotides align to TRBD2. This CDR3 spans 17 amino acids. The V segment lost 2 bases and the J segment 3 bases; nucleotides outside the gene matches: 7. The germline V gene encodes CDR1 LGHDT and CDR2 YNNKEL (reference sequence). The chain's CDR3 is CASSQSIAGGPTDTQYF. CDR3 DNA sequence: TGTGCCAGCAGCCAAAGTATAGCGGGAGGGCCAACAGATACGCAGTATTTT.

This clonotype has just a few counts. This sequence joins TRBV20-1 and TRBJ2-7; TRBD2 is a possible D gene (5 bases). V was shortened by 0 bases and J by 7 bases, with 19 bases between the two germline ends. Germline CDR1 reads DFQATT; CDR2 reads SNEGSKA (reference sequence). This CDR3 has 15 amino acids. CDR3 region: CSARDGSTLRSEQYF. The CDR3 nucleotides read TGCAGTGCTAGAGATGGGAGCACTTTACGTAGTGAGCAGTACTTC.

This chain connects TRBV18 to TRBJ2-5, with 8 nucleotides matching TRBD2. Unmatched junction bases numbered 5, after V lost 6 bases and J lost 5 bases. CDR3 length: 13 residues. The germline CDR1 and CDR2 sequences are KGHSH and LQKENI. CDR3 sequence reads: CASSRGALETQYF. As DNA, the CDR3 is TGTGCCAGCTCGCGGGGGGCGCTTGAGACCCAGTACTTC.

Written as DNA, the CDR3 is TGTGCCAGCTCACCGGGGACCCCGGGGTTGACTGAGCAGTACTTC. Amino acid sequence: CASSPGTPGLTEQYF. This rearrangement joins TRBV18 to TRBJ2-7; D assignment may be TRBD1 or TRBD2 (5 bases each). Germline loops: CDR1 KGHSH, CDR2 LQKENI. V gave up 3 bases and J gave up 7 bases, with 19 bases separating them. The CDR3 loop spans 15 amino acids.

This clonotype has only one observation. J is TRBJ2-1 and V is TRBV5-4; D assignment may be TRBD1 or TRBD2 (5 bases each). This CDR3 comprises 17 residues. Germline CDR1 reads SGHNT; CDR2 reads YYREEE (reference sequence). V was clipped by 4 bases and J by 7 bases, with 24 bases between them. CDR3 amino acids: CASSPPGPTMRPNEQFF. DNA of the CDR3: TGTGCCAGCAGCCCCCCGGGGCCAACCATGCGGCCAAATGAGCAGTTCTTC. Supplemented by reference TRBV5-4 and TRBJ2-1, the full variable domain reads ETGVTQSPTHLIKTRGQQVTLRCSSQSGHNTVSWYQQALGQGPQFIFQYYREEENGRGNFPPRFSGLQFPNYSSELNVNALELDDSALYLCASSPPGPTMRPNEQFFGPGTRLTVL.

This clonotype has more than one count but fewer than ten. The chain employs TRBV20-1 and TRBJ2-1; 16 bases line up with TRBD2. The V gene's germline CDR1 is DFQATT and CDR2 SNEGSKA (reference sequence). The length of the CDR3 is 16 residues. V lost 4 bases and J lost 8; bases outside the gene matches: 8. CDR3 sequence: CSAKGLAGGLVDEQFF. In DNA, the CDR3 is TGCAGTGCTAAGGGACTAGCGGGAGGGCTGGTCGATGAGCAGTTCTTC.

This chain uses TRBV6-2 or TRBV6-3 with TRBJ2-3; 11 bases agree with TRBD1. The germline gives CDR1 MNHEY, CDR2 SVGEGT. V trimming: 0 bases; J trimming: 6 bases; junction bases outside the gene matches: 8. The CDR3 has 17 amino acids. CDR3 sequence reads: CASSYSPGTGGVDTQYF. Written as DNA, the CDR3 is TGTGCCAGCAGTTACTCCCCCGGGACAGGGGGGGTGGATACGCAGTATTTT.

This clonotype has just a few counts. The genes are TRBV3-1 and TRBJ2-3, with D perhaps TRBD1 or TRBD2 (5 bases each). CDR3 size: 15 residues. The germline gives CDR1 LGHDT, CDR2 YNNKEL (reference sequence). Between the trimmed V and J ends, which lost 3 bases and 1 base, there was a span of 11 bases. The CDR3 nucleotides read TGTGCCAGCAGCCACGGGACCCGGCGCACAGATACGCAGTATTTT. Amino acids: CASSHGTRRTDTQYF.

This clonotype has just a few counts. The chain uses TRBV6-2 or TRBV6-3 and TRBJ1-4, with D perhaps TRBD1 (6 bases). This CDR3 spans 13 amino acids. V lost 5 bases and J 4 bases, leaving 8 bases between the germline ends. CDR1 and CDR2 (germline): MNHEY, SVGEGT. CDR3 in amino acids: CASSTGNNEKLFF. The DNA for the CDR3 is TGTGCCAGCAGTACAGGGAATAATGAAAAACTGTTTTTT.

This clonotype has only a few counts. The chain's CDR3 is CASSQADRDNTEAFF. CDR3 DNA: TGCGCCAGCAGCCAAGCCGACAGGGATAACACTGAAGCTTTCTTT. This rearrangement joins TRBV4-3 to TRBJ1-1, with TRBD1 identical over 7 bases. Germline V lookup: CDR1 LGHNA, CDR2 YSLEER. The CDR3 spans 15 residues. The V gene end was trimmed by 1 base and the J gene end by 2 bases; junction bases not matched to a gene: 4.

Concerning this clonotype itself: At one end the junction does not follow the germline gene, possibly because of a read error. The chain combines TRBV2 with TRBJ1-4; 7 positions agree with TRBD1. Germline V gives CDR1 SNHLY, CDR2 FYNNEI. The CDR3 loop spans 13 amino acids. The CDR3 loop is CASRGDSGEKRFF. For the CDR3, the DNA is TGTGCCAGCAGGGGGGACAGCGGTGAAAAACGGTTTTTT.

V usage is TRBV6-5 and J usage is TRBJ1-4; D gene unclear. V gave up 0 bases and J gave up 8 bases, with 16 bases separating them. The length of the CDR3 is 16 residues. In germline, CDR1 is MNHEY, CDR2 SVGAGI. The CDR3 is CASSYSYRGGEEKLFF. The CDR3 DNA reads as TGTGCCAGCAGTTACTCCTATCGGGGTGGGGAGGAAAAACTGTTTTTT.

The chain employs TRBV5-1 and TRBJ2-4; D might be TRBD1 (6 bases). This CDR3 has 16 residues. Deletions cut 3 bases from V and 0 bases from J, with 13 bases between. Germline V CDR1 and CDR2: SGHRS, YFSETQ. CDR3 residues: CASSWRQVLAKNIQYF. The CDR3 nucleotides read TGCGCCAGCAGCTGGCGACAGGTGCTAGCCAAAAACATTCAGTACTTC. Full variable domain (remainder filled in from reference TRBV5-1 and TRBJ2-4): KAGVTQTPRYLIKTRGQQVTLSCSPISGHRSVSWYQQTPGQGLQFLFEYFSETQRNKGNFPGRFSGRQFSNSRSEMNVSTLELGDSALYLCASSWRQVLAKNIQYFGAGTRLSVL.

The gene calls are TRBV7-8 and TRBJ2-2, with D possibly matching TRBD1 (5 bases). This CDR3 has 14 residues. Trimming took off 3 bases at V and 6 bases at J, with 11 bases between the two ends. Germline V gene data show CDR1 as SGHVS and CDR2 as FQNEAQ. CDR3 amino acids: CASSFNQGAGELFF. The DNA for the CDR3 is TGTGCCAGCAGCTTTAACCAAGGGGCCGGGGAGCTGTTTTTT.

This clonotype was recorded many times. The chain is built from TRBV9 and TRBJ2-7; possible D gene TRBD2, 5 bases. Trimming removed 3 bases from V and 1 base from J, with 17 bases in between. CDR3 size: 16 residues. Germline V CDR1 and CDR2: SGDLS, YYNGEE. This CDR3 reads CASSGDSTTGSYEQYF. CDR3 nucleotides: TGTGCCAGCAGCGGGGATTCGACAACGGGGTCCTACGAGCAGTACTTC.